Listed below are T cell receptor beta chains from one sample, sequenced in a study of OX40 agonist ivuxolimab in advanced cancers. Generated by immunoSEQ multiplex PCR, the TCRdb table keeps only in-frame clones and is missing some. This sample carries roughly 61,000 clones, roughly nine tenths of them seen once, and the ten largest clones take roughly a sixth. Here the sequenced sample was CD4+ or CD8+ T cells sorted from blood, taken in a trial of the OX40 agonist ivuxolimab. The receptors come from an adult with an advanced solid tumor such as melanoma, head and neck, liver or kidney cancer. The CDR3 runs from the conserved cysteine through the conserved F or W. D genes are given only for firm matches. Size values are once, few and many counts, or a class for expanded clones, and some rows have none.

V gene	D gene	J gene	clone size	CDR3 protein	CDR3 DNA
TRBV15	-	TRBJ2-2	once	CATSRSQVNPGELFF	TGTGCCACCAGCAGATCCCAGGTTAACCCCGGGGAGCTGTTTTTT
TRBV11-2	-	TRBJ1-2	-	CASRRGQVYGYTF	TGTGCCAGCCGCCGGGGGCAGGTCTATGGCTACACCTTC
TRBV5-6	TRBD1	TRBJ1-2	-	CASSRTGENGYTF	TGTGCCAGCAGCCGGACAGGGGAAAATGGCTACACCTTC
TRBV6-5	-	TRBJ1-1	-	CASRTGSTEAFF	TGTGCCAGCCGGACGGGAAGCACTGAAGCTTTCTTT
TRBV9	-	TRBJ2-1	-	CASSVGGAHNEQFF	TGTGCCAGCAGCGTAGGGGGGGCACACAATGAGCAGTTCTTC
TRBV7-6	-	TRBJ1-1	-	CASSPGWEKINTEAFF	TGTGCCAGCAGCCCCGGTTGGGAGAAGATTAACACTGAAGCTTTCTTT
TRBV7-9	-	TRBJ2-2	-	CASSPENTGELFF	TGTGCCAGCAGCCCGGAGAACACCGGGGAGCTGTTTTTT
TRBV6-5	-	TRBJ1-2	-	CASKIDLRGYGYTF	TGTGCCAGCAAGATCGACCTAAGGGGCTATGGCTACACCTTC
TRBV7-6	TRBD1	TRBJ2-2	-	CASSYGTGTTGELFF	TGTGCCAGCAGCTACGGGACAGGAACCACCGGGGAGCTGTTTTTT
TRBV19	-	TRBJ2-1	-	CASSIGLENEQFF	TGTGCCAGTAGTATAGGCCTTGAGAATGAGCAGTTCTTC
TRBV30	-	TRBJ2-7	-	CAWEAGGEQYF	TGTGCCTGGGAGGCCGGGGGCGAGCAGTACTTC
TRBV6-1	TRBD1	TRBJ1-2	-	CASRTGTGVFGYTF	TGTGCCAGCAGAACCGGGACAGGGGTGTTTGGCTACACCTTC
TRBV19	-	TRBJ2-7	medium-sized	CASSIVTAGEQYF	TGTGCCAGTAGTATAGTTACCGCCGGGGAGCAGTACTTC
TRBV7-8	-	TRBJ2-7	-	CASSTETQGQRSYEQYF	TGTGCCAGCAGCACAGAAACGCAGGGACAAAGGTCCTACGAGCAGTACTTC
TRBV5-1	-	TRBJ2-7	-	CASSLTGSYEQYF	TGCGCCAGCAGCCTGACAGGATCCTACGAGCAGTACTTC
TRBV2	TRBD1	TRBJ1-1	-	CASWGQGFTEAFF	TGTGCCAGCTGGGGACAGGGTTTCACTGAAGCTTTCTTT
TRBV28	-	TRBJ1-4	-	CASSFELLKEKLFF	TGTGCCAGCAGTTTTGAACTGCTGAAGGAAAAACTGTTTTTT
TRBV5-3	-	TRBJ1-5	-	CARSLRAGRPPQIYSNQPQHF	TGTGCCAGAAGCTTGAGGGCAGGCCGGCCGCCCCAGATTTATAGCAATCAGCCCCAGCATTTT
TRBV4-1	-	TRBJ2-7	-	CASSVAYSSYEQYF	TGCGCCAGCAGCGTAGCGTATTCATCCTACGAGCAGTACTTC
TRBV27	-	TRBJ1-2	-	CASGGGSNYGYTF	TGTGCCAGTGGGGGCGGTTCTAACTATGGCTACACCTTC
TRBV7-8	-	TRBJ1-5	-	CASSLLGANQPQHF	TGTGCCAGCAGCTTACTCGGGGCCAATCAGCCCCAGCATTTT
TRBV5-1	-	TRBJ2-7	few	CASSLLDRFYEQYF	TGCGCCAGCAGCTTGTTAGACAGGTTCTACGAGCAGTACTTC
TRBV2	TRBD1	TRBJ1-5	-	CASRDRIYSNQPQHF	TGTGCCAGCAGGGACAGGATCTATAGCAATCAGCCCCAGCATTTT
TRBV5-4	-	TRBJ2-2	-	CASSFAGELFF	TGTGCCAGCAGCTTCGCCGGGGAGCTGTTTTTT
TRBV5-4	-	TRBJ2-7	-	CASSTTYEQYF	TGTGCCAGCAGCACCACCTACGAGCAGTACTTC